The 32 T cell receptor beta chains given below trace back to one sample, sequenced in a study of beta chain features in type 1 diabetes. Their antigen targets remain unknown. What was sequenced were expressed TCRB transcripts, since all of the isolated RNA had been reverse transcribed. Sequencing was performed with immunoSEQ multiplex PCR; in TCRdb, only in-frame clones are kept and a portion is missing. The sample has about 640,000 clones; roughly 12% are singletons. Findings of the study overall: A moderate, significant TCRB CDR3 shortening appeared in type 1 diabetes across four CD4+ subsets.

Material for sequencing was naive CD4+ T cells from blood. These TCRs come from a young man with type 1 diabetes.

The rearrangement links TRBV5-1 to TRBJ2-5; D might be TRBD1 (5 bases). Per the germline V gene, CDR1 is SGHRS and CDR2 is YFSETQ. Trimming removed 0 bases from V and 1 base from J, with 7 bases in between. This CDR3 has 14 residues. The CDR3 loop reads CASSLGQSQETQYF. The CDR3 DNA sequence: TGCGCCAGCAGCTTGGGACAGTCCCAAGAGACCCAGTACTTC.

This clone was observed a few times. The CDR3 sequence: CSAHLGLNTEAFF. The CDR3 nucleotides are TGCAGCGCCCACCTGGGGTTGAACACTGAAGCTTTCTTT. The rearrangement uses TRBV29-1 and TRBJ1-1; D call uncertain. The CDR3 sequence is 13 residues long. Germline assignment: CDR1 SQVTM and CDR2 ANQGSEA. Trimming took 7 bases from V and 0 from J, leaving 12 bases between them.

The sample holds a few counts of this clone. This chain connects TRBV7-2 to TRBJ2-5; TRBD2 aligns across 11 bases. The CDR3 runs to 15 residues. Germline V gene lookup returns CDR1 SGHTA and CDR2 FQGNSA. The trim removed 5 bases at V and 1 base at J, leaving 3 bases unmatched. The CDR3 DNA reads as TGTGCCAGCAGCCCGGGACTAGCGGTCCAAGAGACCCAGTACTTC. It codes for CASSPGLAVQETQYF.

The sample holds one count of this clone. The chain carries TRBV11-2 and TRBJ2-7; no reliable D call. From germline, CDR1 is SGHAT and CDR2 FQNNGV. The CDR3 loop spans 12 amino acids. V lost 6 bases and J 0 bases, leaving 6 bases between the germline ends. The CDR3 protein is CASRSDSYEQYF. DNA of the CDR3: TGTGCCAGCAGATCAGACTCCTACGAGCAGTACTTC.

This chain connects TRBV10-3 to TRBJ1-2; 7 nucleotides match TRBD1. The CDR3 has 11 amino acids. Germline loops: CDR1 ENHRY, CDR2 SYGVKD. V lost 4 bases and J lost 8; bases outside the gene matches: 1. CDR3 sequence (DNA): TGTGCCATCAGTGGGACAGGAGGCTACACCTTC. Amino acid sequence: CAISGTGGYTF.

V gene TRBV9 combines with J gene TRBJ2-5; TRBD2 aligns across 8 bases. CDR1 is SGDLS, CDR2 YYNGEE, per germline. V lost 3 bases, J lost 2 bases, and 3 bases stayed unmatched. This CDR3 contains 14 residues. The CDR3 sequence: CASSGGGPQETQYF. The CDR3 coding sequence is TGTGCCAGCAGCGGCGGGGGGCCACAAGAGACCCAGTACTTC.

This clone occurred a few times. This chain connects TRBV5-1 to TRBJ1-1; weak D call: TRBD1 (6 bases). Trimming pared 4 bases from V and 2 bases from J, leaving 15 bases between. The V gene's germline CDR1 is SGHRS and CDR2 YFSETQ. The CDR3 runs 15 residues. CDR3 in DNA: TGCGCCAGCAGCCTGGAAACAGGGCGTAACACTGAAGCTTTCTTT. As protein: CASSLETGRNTEAFF.

This clone came up a few times. This chain links TRBV9 with TRBJ1-3, with 9 bases matching TRBD1. Germline assignment: CDR1 SGDLS and CDR2 YYNGEE. Trimming took 7 bases from V and 4 from J; bases not matched to a gene: 3. The CDR3 contains 13 residues. The CDR3 protein is CASDRGFGNTIYF. In DNA form, the CDR3 reads TGTGCCAGCGACAGGGGGTTCGGAAACACCATATATTTT.

This clone has just a few counts. The DNA for the CDR3 is TGCGCCAGCAGCCAAGAACCGTCGACCGGGGGTGAAAAACTGTTTTTT. Protein product: CASSQEPSTGGEKLFF. This chain links TRBV4-3 with TRBJ1-4; tentatively, D is TRBD1 (5 bases). V was clipped by 0 bases and J by 7 bases, with 15 bases between them. This CDR3 contains 16 residues. The germline V gene encodes CDR1 LGHNA and CDR2 YSLEER.

This chain links TRBV19 with TRBJ2-7, with D perhaps matching TRBD2 (5 bases). In germline, CDR1 is LNHDA, CDR2 SQIVND (reference sequence). V lost 4 bases, J lost 0 bases, and 10 bases lay in between. This CDR3 region has 14 residues. CDR3 sequence: CASSTLASSYEQYF. DNA for the CDR3: TGTGCCAGTAGTACCTTAGCGAGCTCCTACGAGCAGTACTTC.

In this sample, this clone turned up a few times. V gene TRBV28 combines with J gene TRBJ2-5; 8 bases match TRBD2. With 3 bases clipped from V and 4 bases from J, the junction kept 13 bases outside the gene matches. Per the germline V gene, CDR1 is MDHEN and CDR2 is SYDVKM. This CDR3 region has 17 residues. The CDR3 spells CASSFVAGGRQGETQYF. Written as DNA, the CDR3 is TGTGCCAGCAGTTTCGTTGCGGGGGGCCGGCAGGGAGAGACCCAGTACTTC.

Only a few counts were recorded for this clone. The chain links TRBV9 to TRBJ1-4; 7 bases line up with TRBD1. In germline, CDR1 is SGDLS, CDR2 YYNGEE. The CDR3 loop spans 15 amino acids. V was pared by 4 bases and J by 8 bases, with 11 bases of the junction left unmatched. CDR3 in amino acids: CASSPGGEFVEKLFF. The CDR3 coding sequence is TGTGCCAGCAGCCCAGGGGGGGAGTTCGTGGAAAAACTGTTTTTT.

J is TRBJ1-2 and V is TRBV19; D possibly corresponds to TRBD1 (6 bases). The CDR3 has 15 amino acids. V was clipped by 7 bases and J by 4 bases, with 19 bases between them. The V gene's germline CDR1 is LNHDA and CDR2 SQIVND (reference sequence). CDR3 sequence reads: CASKIDGGEGYGYTF. For the CDR3, the DNA is TGTGCCAGTAAGATAGATGGGGGCGAGGGCTATGGCTACACCTTC.

This clone was detected only a few times. V is TRBV20-1 and J is TRBJ2-7; D not resolved. CDR3 size: 11 residues. Trimming removed 4 bases from V and 3 bases from J, with 7 bases in between. Germline-derived CDR1 and CDR2 are DFQATT and SNEGSKA (reference sequence). As DNA, the CDR3 is TGCAGTGCTACGACAAGCTACGAGCAGTACTTC. This gives the protein CSATTSYEQYF.

This clone came up a few times. V and J are TRBV11-2 and TRBJ2-7; either TRBD1 or TRBD2 may supply D (7 bases each). Germline assignment: CDR1 SGHAT and CDR2 FQNNGV. This CDR3 region has 15 residues. The V gene lost 5 bases and the J gene lost 0 bases, with 14 bases spanning the gap. DNA of the CDR3: TGTGCCAGCAGCCTGGGAGGGACAGACTCCTACGAGCAGTACTTC. The encoded protein is CASSLGGTDSYEQYF.

This chain connects TRBV13 to TRBJ2-3; unclear D gene. In germline, CDR1 is PRHDT, CDR2 FYEKMQ (reference sequence). The CDR3 has 12 residues. V was clipped by 5 bases and J by 6 bases, with 9 bases between them. The CDR3, as DNA: TGTGCCAGCAGCATCCGATCGGATACGCAGTATTTT. Translated: CASSIRSDTQYF.

This clone turned up a few times. This rearrangement joins TRBV5-6 to TRBJ1-1; D gene uncertain. CDR1 and CDR2 from the germline V gene are SGHDT and YYEEEE. This CDR3 is 14 amino acids long. V dropped 4 bases and J dropped 8 bases, with 18 bases sitting between them. The CDR3 region is CASSRLAQATEAFF. The CDR3, as DNA: TGTGCCAGCAGCCGCTTGGCGCAGGCGACAGAAGCTTTCTTT.

The chain employs TRBV6-5 and TRBJ2-3; D unresolved. The CDR3 covers 15 residues. The germline CDR1 and CDR2 sequences are MNHEY and SVGAGI. V was shortened by 6 bases and J by 0 bases, with 13 bases between the two germline ends. This CDR3 is CASSPRARSTDTQYF. CDR3 DNA: TGTGCCAGCAGCCCGCGCGCCCGTAGCACAGATACGCAGTATTTT.

This clone was seen a handful of times. This chain uses TRBV4-3 with TRBJ1-6; the D is unclear. The CDR3 has 14 amino acids. CDR1 and CDR2 from the germline V gene are LGHNA and YSLEER. V was trimmed by 1 base and J by 10 bases, leaving 11 bases between them. The CDR3 DNA reads TGCGCCAGCAGCCAAGGACTAGGGCAATCACCCCTCCACTTT. Its translation is CASSQGLGQSPLHF.

The chain links TRBV5-1 to TRBJ2-7; D is uncertain. Germline CDR1 is SGHRS and CDR2 is YFSETQ. This CDR3 is 13 amino acids long. V dropped 5 bases and J dropped 1 base, with 10 bases sitting between them. The CDR3 DNA is TGCGCCAGCAGGAAAACTGAATCCTACGAGCAGTACTTC. It is translated as CASRKTESYEQYF.

This chain links TRBV25-1 with TRBJ2-5, with 9 bases matching TRBD2. The CDR3 is 16 amino acids. Germline-derived CDR1 and CDR2 are MGHDK and SYGVNS. V shed 3 bases, J shed 4 bases, and the junction held 9 bases outside the gene matches. DNA for the CDR3: TGTGCCAGCAGTGAGATGCGGGGGGGCCCCCCAGAGACCCAGTACTTC. This codes for CASSEMRGGPPETQYF.

The rearrangement uses TRBV7-8 and TRBJ2-4, with unresolved D. Germline V gene data show CDR1 as SGHVS and CDR2 as FQNEAQ. The CDR3 extends over 13 amino acids. Trimming removed 5 bases from V and 2 bases from J, with 7 bases in between. The CDR3 DNA reads as TGTGCCAGCAGCAAGGGTTCCAAAAACATTCAGTACTTC. As protein: CASSKGSKNIQYF. Full variable domain (remainder filled in from reference TRBV7-8 and TRBJ2-4): GAGVSQSPRYKVAKRGQDVALRCDPISGHVSLFWYQQALGQGPEFLTYFQNEAQLDKSGLPSDRFFAERPEGSVSTLKIQRTQQEDSAVYLCASSKGSKNIQYFGAGTRLSVL.

In this sample, this clone turned up a few times. The rearrangement joins TRBV30 to TRBJ1-2; D is unresolved. The V gene lost 0 bases and the J gene lost 7 bases, with 12 bases spanning the gap. This CDR3 has 13 amino acids. Germline V gene data show CDR1 as GTSNPN and CDR2 as SVGIG (reference sequence). The CDR3 region is CAWSVERDGGYTF. The CDR3 DNA follows: TGTGCCTGGAGTGTTGAAAGGGATGGTGGCTACACCTTC.

The chain is built from TRBV2 and TRBJ1-4; D is perhaps TRBD1 (6 bases). Trimming left V 6 bases short and J 7 bases short, with 18 bases between. The CDR3 covers 15 residues. CDR1 and CDR2 (germline): SNHLY, FYNNEI. DNA of the CDR3: TGTGCCAGCAGCGGAACAGGGAACTACCGTGAAAAACTGTTTTTT. Its translation: CASSGTGNYREKLFF.

The V and J genes are TRBV7-9 and TRBJ2-7; D ambiguous. The CDR3 spans 13 residues. The V end was cut by 7 bases, the J end by 7 bases, with 17 bases between. CDR1 is SEHNR and CDR2 is FQNEAQ in the germline V gene (reference sequence). CDR3 region: CASTLNDMGEQYF. CDR3 coding DNA: TGTGCCAGCACCCTTAATGACATGGGTGAGCAGTACTTC.

The genes are TRBV6-6 and TRBJ1-5, with D perhaps matching TRBD1 (5 bases). The CDR3 totals 16 residues. V lost 2 bases to trimming and J lost 1 base, with 12 bases between them. Germline V gene lookup returns CDR1 MNHNY and CDR2 SVGAGI (reference sequence). In DNA, the CDR3 is TGTGCCAGCAGTTACCCCAGGGAGGGCAGCAATCAGCCCCAGCATTTT. Protein product: CASSYPREGSNQPQHF.

V usage is TRBV9 and J usage is TRBJ2-2; D remains unclear. The CDR3 runs 14 residues. Germline V gene data show CDR1 as SGDLS and CDR2 as YYNGEE. V was cut by 0 bases and J by 4 bases, with 7 bases left in between. The CDR3 region has the DNA TGTGCCAGCAGCGTAGTGGTCCTCACCGGGGAGCTGTTTTTT. Translation: CASSVVVLTGELFF.

This clone has just a few counts. This sequence joins TRBV29-1 and TRBJ2-3; unclear D gene. The V and J ends lost 6 bases and 2 bases respectively, with 6 bases between them. From germline, CDR1 is SQVTM and CDR2 ANQGSEA. This CDR3 spans 11 amino acids. The CDR3 region has the DNA TGCAGCGTGGACCTCACAGATACGCAGTATTTT. It encodes CSVDLTDTQYF.

The V call is TRBV7-8, the J call TRBJ2-3; D not resolved. CDR3 length equals 14 residues. V was shortened by 3 bases and J by 1 base, with 8 bases between the two germline ends. CDR1 SGHVS and CDR2 FQNEAQ come from the germline V gene. CDR3 coding DNA: TGTGCCAGCAGCTTCGTAGTAGGCACAGATACGCAGTATTTT. Amino acid sequence: CASSFVVGTDTQYF.

This chain joins TRBV6-5 and TRBJ1-2; D might be TRBD1 (5 bases). The CDR3 extends over 14 amino acids. Germline-derived CDR1 and CDR2 are MNHEY and SVGAGI. Trimming stripped 6 bases from V and 3 bases from J, with 14 bases between. CDR3 sequence reads: CASRPGDDYYGYTF. Here the CDR3 DNA reads TGTGCCAGCAGACCGGGGGATGACTACTATGGCTACACCTTC.

There are a few counts of this clone. This chain uses TRBV7-2 with TRBJ1-6; TRBD1 might be the D (5 bases). V lost 3 bases and J 7 bases, leaving 10 bases between the germline ends. In germline, CDR1 is SGHTA, CDR2 FQGNSA. The CDR3 runs 14 residues. CDR3: CASSLEGMNSPLHF. Here the CDR3 DNA reads TGTGCCAGCAGCTTGGAGGGGATGAATTCACCCCTCCACTTT.

This clone was recorded a few times. The chain joins TRBV2 to TRBJ1-2, with 9 bases aligning to TRBD1. The CDR3 is 15 residues long. V was pared by 6 bases and J by 2 bases, with 7 bases of the junction left unmatched. CDR1 SNHLY and CDR2 FYNNEI come from the germline V gene. The CDR3 protein is CASRNTGGRNYGYTF. The DNA of the CDR3 is TGTGCCAGCAGGAATACAGGGGGCAGGAACTATGGCTACACCTTC.